These 17 T cell receptor beta chains were all obtained from the same sample, sequenced in a study of T-cell memory formation after mild COVID-19. In TCRdb, the 5' RACE reads were re-called with MiXCR into one record per CDR3 protein. The table shows roughly 240,000 distinct CDR3 sequences, with around 15% occurring only once. Sequencing input: PBMCs or a T cell subset sorted from them (not recorded which). All receptors derive from a young man who had mild COVID-19 (a few samples of this study predate the infection). Cell type and time point are not known.

Concerning this clonotype: The junction and the germline gene differ at one end; a read error may be behind it. The chain has TRBV12-3 or TRBV12-4 and TRBJ2-7, with D perhaps matching TRBD2 (7 bases). The CDR3 extends over 15 amino acids. The CDR3 DNA reads as TGTGCCAGCAGGTCCCTTGGGGGGGCTAGAAGGCCTCCTCTCTTC. This encodes CASRSLGGARRPPLF.

This clonotype was picked up a small number of times. This chain joins TRBV14 and TRBJ2-5; D not resolved. Germline-derived CDR1 and CDR2 are SGHDN and FVKESK. The CDR3 loop spans 12 amino acids. The V gene lost 3 bases and the J gene lost 5 bases, with 7 bases spanning the gap. The CDR3 bases are TGTGCCAGCAGCCACACGCCCGAGACCCAGTACTTC. It translates to CASSHTPETQYF.

This clonotype was counted ten times or more. V gene TRBV5-1 combines with J gene TRBJ2-3; D call uncertain. Germline loops: CDR1 SGHRS, CDR2 YFSETQ. The CDR3 covers 14 residues. Trimming left V 2 bases short and J 2 bases short, with 9 bases between. As DNA, the CDR3 is TGCGCCAGCAGCTTCGGATACGACACAGATACGCAGTATTTT. Protein sequence: CASSFGYDTDTQYF.

The chain uses TRBV12-3 or TRBV12-4 and TRBJ1-4; a weak D match, TRBD1 (5 bases). Trimming took 3 bases from V and 5 from J, leaving 10 bases between them. CDR3 length: 14 amino acids. The CDR3 is CASSLWGSNEKLFF. CDR3 coding DNA: TGTGCCAGCAGTTTGTGGGGGTCCAATGAAAAACTGTTTTTT.

This sequence joins TRBV20-1 and TRBJ2-2; 15 nucleotides match TRBD2. The J segment lost 7 bases and the V segment lost 3 bases, leaving 6 bases of the junction unmatched. This CDR3 region has 16 residues. Germline CDR1 reads DFQATT; CDR2 reads SNEGSKA (reference sequence). DNA of the CDR3: TGCAGTGCTAGCGGACTAGCGGGGGGGCAAGTCGGGGAGCTGTTTTTT. This sequence encodes CSASGLAGGQVGELFF.

This clonotype was seen a handful of times. V and J are TRBV24-1 and TRBJ2-3; D tentatively reads TRBD1 or TRBD2 (6 bases each). The V and J ends lost 3 bases and 1 base respectively, with 16 bases between them. Germline CDR1 KGHDR, CDR2 SFDVKD. The CDR3 is 17 residues long. DNA of the CDR3: TGTGCCACCAGTGATCCCCTGAGGGGGGATGGCACAGATACGCAGTATTTT. This gives the protein CATSDPLRGDGTDTQYF.

The CDR3 region has the DNA TGCGCCAGCAGCCAAGGGGACAGTTCCGACGAGCAGTACTTC. Its protein is CASSQGDSSDEQYF. The V gene is TRBV4-3, the J gene TRBJ2-7; 7 nucleotides agree with TRBD1. CDR3 length: 14 residues. Germline CDR1 LGHNA, CDR2 YSLEER. The ends lost 1 base at V and 5 bases at J; junction bases unmatched: 5.

The chain uses TRBV12-3 or TRBV12-4 and TRBJ1-1; 8 nucleotides match TRBD1. CDR3 length: 13 residues. Trimming removed 8 bases from V and 5 bases from J; junction bases left unmatched: 7. DNA for the CDR3: TGTGCCAGCTCCGGGGACAGGCGAACTGAAGCTTTCTTT. Amino acid sequence: CASSGDRRTEAFF.

The V gene is TRBV28, the J gene TRBJ2-5, with a weak D call TRBD2 (5 bases). The CDR3 is 12 amino acids. Trimming stripped 8 bases from V and 4 bases from J, with 11 bases between. Germline-derived CDR1 and CDR2 are MDHEN and SYDVKM. The CDR3 DNA reads as TGTGCCAGCGCCGGCGGGCGAGAGACCCAGTACTTC. This sequence encodes CASAGGRETQYF.

The gene calls are TRBV5-1 and TRBJ1-3; D is undetermined. Per germline, CDR1 SGHRS and CDR2 YFSETQ. V was shortened by 0 bases and J by 1 base, with 5 bases between the two germline ends. The CDR3 has 14 residues. The CDR3 nucleotides are TGCGCCAGCAGCTTGGGACAATCTGGAAACACCATATATTTT. Translated, it gives CASSLGQSGNTIYF.

This clonotype was observed a few times. The CDR3 nucleotides read TGTGCCAGCAGCCAACCGGGACAGGGATATAGCTATGGCTACACCTTC. It is translated as CASSQPGQGYSYGYTF. V usage is TRBV4-2 and J usage is TRBJ1-2; 9 bases fit TRBD1. CDR1 is LGHNA, CDR2 YNFKEQ, per germline. With V trimmed by 2 bases and J by 4 bases, 8 bases remained unmatched. The CDR3 totals 16 residues.

J is TRBJ2-1 and V is TRBV7-2; TRBD2 matches 7 bases. The CDR3 covers 15 residues. CDR1 is SGHTA and CDR2 is FQGNSA in the germline V gene. Trimming cost V 5 bases and J 7 bases; bases outside gene matches: 11. CDR3 DNA sequence: TGTGCCAGCAGCGCGCCCGGGGGGTTTAATAATGAGCAGTTCTTC. This sequence encodes CASSAPGGFNNEQFF.

This clonotype was seen more than once but under ten times. The V call is TRBV12-3 or TRBV12-4, the J call TRBJ2-5, with D unresolved. The CDR3 sequence is 13 residues long. Trimming pared 5 bases from V and 10 bases from J, leaving 17 bases between. CDR3 amino acids: CASSPRALRNQYF. The DNA of the CDR3 is TGTGCCAGCAGTCCCCGGGCCCTGAGGAACCAGTACTTC.

This clonotype has just a few counts. This rearrangement joins TRBV27 to TRBJ1-5; a possible D gene is TRBD1 (6 bases). The CDR3 consists of 13 residues. Looked up from germline, CDR1 is MNHEY and CDR2 is SMNVEV (reference sequence). Trimming removed 5 bases from V and 2 bases from J, with 7 bases in between. CDR3 protein: CASSDRRNQPQHF. CDR3 DNA: TGTGCCAGCAGTGACAGGCGCAATCAGCCCCAGCATTTT.

The chain has TRBV29-1 and TRBJ1-1; possible D gene TRBD1, 6 bases. CDR1 SQVTM and CDR2 ANQGSEA come from the germline V gene. The CDR3 consists of 12 residues. V gave up 7 bases and J gave up 4 bases, with 13 bases separating them. As DNA, the CDR3 is TGCAGCGGGGGGGGCTTGGGCACTGAAGCTTTCTTT. It translates to CSGGGLGTEAFF.

The chain carries TRBV20-1 and TRBJ1-5; D remains ambiguous. The V gene's germline CDR1 is DFQATT and CDR2 SNEGSKA (reference sequence). This CDR3 contains 12 residues. Trimming shortened V by 5 bases and J by 1 base, and 6 bases separated the two germline ends. CDR3 protein: CSAEGSNQPQHF. DNA of the CDR3: TGCAGTGCTGAGGGCAGCAATCAGCCCCAGCATTTT.

This clonotype was seen repeatedly, ten times or more. The genes are TRBV11-2 and TRBJ1-1; D is ambiguous. CDR1 and CDR2 from the germline V gene are SGHAT and FQNNGV. V was trimmed by 5 bases and J by 8 bases, leaving 9 bases between them. The length of the CDR3 is 11 residues. This CDR3 is CASSLGGEAFF. CDR3 bases: TGTGCCAGCAGCCTTGGTGGGGAAGCTTTCTTT.